The sequence of this TCR beta chain was determined in a study of shared clonotypes between healthy human individuals. On the study more broadly: Researchers assigned three CD4 naive, three CD4 memory, two CD8 naive and one CD8 memory plate to each donor. General study points: It was only blood that was sampled, and tissue repertoires likely differ.

This CDR3 is built from 15 residues. Germline CDR1 is SGHDN and CDR2 is FVKESK. The ends lost 1 base at V and 10 bases at J; junction bases unmatched: 4. Clones were sequenced by immunoSEQ multiplex PCR, and TCRdb holds only the in-frame ones, with some missing. The table lists about 2 million clones, about 94% of them singletons. In the naive CD8 group, cells lacked CD45RO and were positively selected for CCR7, so terminally differentiated effector memory CD45RA+ cells were left out. Points on this clone: The antigen is not known.

The rearrangement uses TRBV14 and TRBJ1-6, with TRBD1 identical over 10 bases. This TCR was recovered from a young man in good health. Specimen: naive CD8+ T cells sorted from blood. The CDR3 sequence: CASSQGRTGGSPLHF. The CDR3 DNA is TGTGCCAGCAGCCAAGGTCGGACAGGGGGATCACCCCTCCACTTT. The full variable domain, in which reference TRBV14 and TRBJ1-6 provide the parts outside the CDR3, is EAGVTQFPSHSVIEKGQTVTLRCDPISGHDNLYWYRRVMGKEIKFLLHFVKESKQDESGMPNNRFLAERTGGTYSTLKVQPAELEDSGVYFCASSQGRTGGSPLHFGNGTRLTVT.